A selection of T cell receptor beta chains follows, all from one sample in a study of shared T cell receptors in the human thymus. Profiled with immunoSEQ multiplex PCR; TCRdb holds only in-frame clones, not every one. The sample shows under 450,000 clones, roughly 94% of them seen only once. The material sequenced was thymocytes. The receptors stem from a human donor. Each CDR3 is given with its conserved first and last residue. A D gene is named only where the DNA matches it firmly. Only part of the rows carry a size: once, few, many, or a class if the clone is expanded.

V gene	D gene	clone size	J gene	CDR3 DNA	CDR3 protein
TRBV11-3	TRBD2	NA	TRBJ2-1	TGTGCCAGCAGCCAGGGACTAGCGGGAGGGTTCTATGAGCAGTTCTTC	CASSQGLAGGFYEQFF
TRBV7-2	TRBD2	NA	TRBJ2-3	TGTGCCAGCACCTTAAGGCGGGAGTCGAGAGAATTAGTAACAGATACGCAGTATTTT	CASTLRRESRELVTDTQYF
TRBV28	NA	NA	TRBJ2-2	TGTGCCAGCAGTCTCGGGGGCGCCGGGGAGCTGTTTTTT	CASSLGGAGELFF
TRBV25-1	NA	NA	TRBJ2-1	TGTGCCAGCAGTGAACAGGTCCCGCCTTACAATGAGCAGTTCTTC	CASSEQVPPYNEQFF
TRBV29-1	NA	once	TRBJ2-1	TGCAGCGCCTATCAGCGGAGCCCCAATGAGCAGTTCTTC	CSAYQRSPNEQFF
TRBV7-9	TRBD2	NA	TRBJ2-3	TGTGCCAGCAGCTCACAAGCGGGGGGGCGCACAGATACGCAGTATTTT	CASSSQAGGRTDTQYF
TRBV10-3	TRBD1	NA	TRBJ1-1	TGTGCCATCAGTGCCAAGGGACAGGGTGTTTGGACTGAAGCTTTCTTT	CAISAKGQGVWTEAFF
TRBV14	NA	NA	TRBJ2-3	TGTGCCAGCAGCCATGTTAGCCACACCGATAGCACAGATACGCAGTATTTT	CASSHVSHTDSTDTQYF
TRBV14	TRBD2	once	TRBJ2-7	TGTGCCAGCAGCCAAGATGGGACTAGCGATTTATGCGAGCAGTACTTC	CASSQDGTSDLCEQYF
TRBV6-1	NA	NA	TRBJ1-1	TGTGCCAGCGGACCGGGTGGGGAGCTAGCTTTCTTT	CASGPGGELAFF
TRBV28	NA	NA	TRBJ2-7	TGTGCCAGCAGCGCCGGTGGAGGGGGCCGCCATACTACGTGGGAGCAGTACTTC	CASSAGGGGRHTTWEQYF
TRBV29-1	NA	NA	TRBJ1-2	TGCAGCGCAGATGACAGAAACTATGGCTACACCTTC	CSADDRNYGYTF
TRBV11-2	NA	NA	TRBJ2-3	TGTGCCAGCAGCCCAGGGGCCCGCACAGATACGCAGTATTTT	CASSPGARTDTQYF
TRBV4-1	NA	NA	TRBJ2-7	TGCGCCAGCAGCCAAGATCTACCGGGTGGCGGCCTCTACGAGCAGTACTTC	CASSQDLPGGGLYEQYF
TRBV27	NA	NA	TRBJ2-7	TGTGCCAGCAGACCAGCGACCCGTTCCTACGAGCAGTACTTC	CASRPATRSYEQYF
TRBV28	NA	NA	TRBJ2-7	TGTGCCAGCAGTTTATTTGTCGATGGCGGGATCACCTACGAGCAGTACTTC	CASSLFVDGGITYEQYF
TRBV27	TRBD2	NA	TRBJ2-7	TGTGCCAGCGGAGGGACTAGCGGGACCGTGCCCTCCTACGAGCAGTACTTC	CASGGTSGTVPSYEQYF
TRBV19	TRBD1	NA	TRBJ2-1	TGTGCCAGTAGTATTGTACCGGGACAGGTTTACAATGAGCAGTTCTTC	CASSIVPGQVYNEQFF
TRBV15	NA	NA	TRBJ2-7	TGTGCCACCAGCAGAGTTAGGCAGGGAACCTCCTACGAGCAGTACTTC	CATSRVRQGTSYEQYF
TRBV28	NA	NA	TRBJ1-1	TGTGCCAGCAGTCCGGGACGAAAGGCTTTCTTT	CASSPGRKAFF
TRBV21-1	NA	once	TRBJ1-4	TGTGCCAGCAGCAAAGATGGTGGGGGTAATGAAAAACTGTTTTTT	CASSKDGGGNEKLFF
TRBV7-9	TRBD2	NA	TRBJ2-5	TGTGCCAGCAGCTCCCTAGCGGGAGAGGGGGAGGTAGATGAGACCCAGTACTTC	CASSSLAGEGEVDETQYF
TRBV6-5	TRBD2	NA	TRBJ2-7	TGTGCCAGCAGTTTAAAGCGGGAGGGCCTTTACGAGCAGTACTTC	CASSLKREGLYEQYF
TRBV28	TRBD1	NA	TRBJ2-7	TGTGCCAGCACCCCGAGGACAGGCGAAACCTACGAGCAGTACTTC	CASTPRTGETYEQYF
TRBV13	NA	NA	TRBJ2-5	TGTGCCAGCAGCCCCGATAGGGGAAGGCAAGAGACCCAGTACTTC	CASSPDRGRQETQYF
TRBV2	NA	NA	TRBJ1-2	TGTGCCAGCCTCACAACCAGGGTCGACTATGGCTACACCTTC	CASLTTRVDYGYTF
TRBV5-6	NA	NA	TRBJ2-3	TGTGCCAGCAGCGCCCAAACGTCTATAGGGTTACTCTCCACAGATACGCAGTATTTT	CASSAQTSIGLLSTDTQYF
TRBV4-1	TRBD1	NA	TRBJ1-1	TGCGCCAGCAGCCCCACCGGACAGGGGATCACTGAAGCTTTCTTT	CASSPTGQGITEAFF
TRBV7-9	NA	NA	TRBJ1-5	TGTGCCAGCAGCTTGGGATTAAATCAGCCCCAGCATTTT	CASSLGLNQPQHF
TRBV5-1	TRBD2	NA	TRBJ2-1	TGCGCCAGCAGCTTGGGTGCGGGGGGCGGGAAGTATTCAGGTGAGCAGTTCTTC	CASSLGAGGGKYSGEQFF
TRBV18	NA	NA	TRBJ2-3	TGTGCCAGCTCCCGCCGGGCCCTGAGGACAGATACGCAGTATTTT	CASSRRALRTDTQYF
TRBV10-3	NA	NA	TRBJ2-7	TGTGCCATCAGTGAGCCGGTGGCTCCCGAGTGGGTGGACGAGCAGTACTTC	CAISEPVAPEWVDEQYF
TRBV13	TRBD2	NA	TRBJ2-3	TGTGCCAGCAGCTCTAATCCCCTACTAGCGGGCCTGAGTGGTACGCAGTATTTT	CASSSNPLLAGLSGTQYF
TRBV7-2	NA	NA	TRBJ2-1	TGTGCCAGCAGCTTAGGGCGTGGTTTTCGGTTCTTC	CASSLGRGFRFF
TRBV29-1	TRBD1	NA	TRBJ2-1	TGCGGCGTTGCAGACAGGGGTGAGGGCAATGAGCAGTTCTTC	CGVADRGEGNEQFF
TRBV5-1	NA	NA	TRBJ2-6	TGCGCCAGCACTGCCGGGACAGCCAACGTCCTGACTTTC	CASTAGTANVLTF
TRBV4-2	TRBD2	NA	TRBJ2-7	TGTGCCAGCAGCCAAGACGGGCAGCGGGGCTCCTACGAGCAGTACTTC	CASSQDGQRGSYEQYF
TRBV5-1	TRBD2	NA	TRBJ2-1	TGCGCCGGCAGCTCCGGACTAGCGGGAGATTACAATGAGCAGTTCTTC	CAGSSGLAGDYNEQFF